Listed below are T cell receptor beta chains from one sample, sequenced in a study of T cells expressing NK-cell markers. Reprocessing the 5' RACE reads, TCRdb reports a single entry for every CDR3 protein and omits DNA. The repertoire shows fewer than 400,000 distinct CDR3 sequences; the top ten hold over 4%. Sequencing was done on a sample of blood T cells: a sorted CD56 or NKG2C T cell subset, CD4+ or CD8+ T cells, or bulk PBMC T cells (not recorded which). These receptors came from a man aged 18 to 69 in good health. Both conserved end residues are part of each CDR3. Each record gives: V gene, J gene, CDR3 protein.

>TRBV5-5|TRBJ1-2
CASSFNIAPYGYTF
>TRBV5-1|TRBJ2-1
CASSRSGGTSGGNEQFF
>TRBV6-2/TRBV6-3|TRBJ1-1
CASSIPPSEAFF
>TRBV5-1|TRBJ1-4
CASSLDGTPNEKLFF
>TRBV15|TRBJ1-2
CATSRGGQGFGGYTF
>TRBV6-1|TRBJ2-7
CASSVNPDRGEQYF
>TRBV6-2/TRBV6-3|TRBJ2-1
CASSTLTGGSYNEQFF
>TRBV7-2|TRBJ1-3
CASSSKLVAATANTIYF
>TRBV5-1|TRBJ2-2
CASSQGGVNTGELFF
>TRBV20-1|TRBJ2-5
CSSQTRTGVKETQYF
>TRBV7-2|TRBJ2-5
CASRPPGRETQYF
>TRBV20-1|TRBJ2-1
CSATGEGRGYNEQFF
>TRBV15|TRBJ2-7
CATSRDRGGRHEQYF
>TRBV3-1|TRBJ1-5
CASGRGGNQPQHF